These 20 T cell receptor beta chains originate from one sample sequenced in a study of blood T cells in healthy people across ages. The second PCR ran roughly 6 to 11 cycles with a sample-barcoded 5' primer and J-beta primers. TCRdb fed the 5' RACE reads into MiXCR, producing one record per CDR3 protein. The profile covers 1.5 million to 2 million distinct CDR3 sequences, with 30% to 40% appearing a single time and 23% taken by the ten largest. The sequencing input was blood. The receptors derive from a human donor in good health.

Note on this clonotype: At one end the junction does not follow the germline gene, possibly because of a read error. This chain uses TRBV14 with TRBJ2-5; the D is unclear. The CDR3 has 13 residues. Germline CDR1 and CDR2: SGHDN and FVKESK. In DNA form, the CDR3 reads TGTGCCGGCAGCCGGCCAGGCCAAGAGACCCAGTACTTC. Its protein is CAGSRPGQETQYF.

This clonotype was picked up many times. The chain has TRBV11-1 and TRBJ2-2; 9 bases fit TRBD1. The germline V gene has CDR1 SGHAT and CDR2 FQDESV (reference sequence). The CDR3 has 15 residues. J lost 3 bases, V lost 3 bases, and 2 bases had no gene match. The DNA for the CDR3 is TGTGCCAGCAGCTTGGGACAGGGACACACCGGGGAGCTGTTTTTT. Its translation is CASSLGQGHTGELFF.

The rearrangement joins TRBV13 to TRBJ2-7, with D possibly TRBD2 on 7 matching bases. The CDR3 has 16 amino acids. Trimming took 5 bases from V and 4 from J, leaving 21 bases between them. Germline V lookup: CDR1 PRHDT, CDR2 FYEKMQ (reference sequence). The DNA of the CDR3 is TGTGCCAGCAGCGTGCGAGGCGGGGGCTTGAAGTACGAGCAGTACTTC. It encodes CASSVRGGGLKYEQYF.

This clonotype was seen repeatedly, ten times or more. The CDR3 nucleotides are TGTGCCAGCAGTTATGGTAGGACCCTGTACTTC. Its protein product is CASSYGRTLYF. The V gene is TRBV27, the J gene TRBJ2-7; D is ambiguous. The V end lost 4 bases, the J end lost 12 bases, and 13 bases lay between the germline ends. The CDR3 spans 11 residues. Per germline, CDR1 MNHEY and CDR2 SMNVEV (reference sequence).

This clonotype was seen just once. The J gene is TRBJ2-5, the V gene TRBV7-6; D unclear. Germline CDR1 reads SGHVS; CDR2 reads FNYEAQ. The CDR3 loop spans 15 amino acids. Between the trimmed V and J ends, which lost 7 bases and 2 bases, there was a span of 17 bases. Here the CDR3 reads CASNSPWEAQETQYF. CDR3 DNA: TGTGCCAGCAACTCCCCGTGGGAAGCGCAAGAGACCCAGTACTTC.

About this clonotype: The CDR3 does not end in the conserved phenylalanine or tryptophan, so this is likely a read error. This chain links TRBV25-1 with TRBJ2-4; weak D call: TRBD1 (6 bases). The J call may be wrong; the DNA end is better matched by TRBJ2-7. Germline values: CDR1 MGHDK, CDR2 SYGVNS. This CDR3 comprises 13 residues. The chain's CDR3 is CASRPQGSYEQYC. The CDR3, as DNA: TGTGCCAGCAGACCCCAGGGGAGCTACGAGCAGTACTGC.

The sample holds a few counts of this clonotype. The chain employs TRBV3-1 and TRBJ2-2, with D maybe TRBD2 (6 bases). The CDR3 totals 17 residues. The germline CDR1 and CDR2 sequences are LGHDT and YNNKEL (reference sequence). V shed 4 bases and J shed 4 bases, with 19 bases lying between them. CDR3 protein: CASSPDTRDFFTGELFF. As DNA, the CDR3 is TGTGCCAGCAGCCCCGACACCCGGGACTTTTTCACCGGGGAGCTGTTTTTT.

This clonotype was recorded many times. This chain connects TRBV29-1 to TRBJ2-1; unclear D gene. V lost 4 bases, J lost 5 bases, and 6 bases lay in between. This CDR3 has 11 amino acids. Germline V CDR1 and CDR2: SQVTM, ANQGSEA. In nucleotides, the CDR3 is TGCAGCGTTGGATCCCACAATGAGCAGTTCTTC. Its protein is CSVGSHNEQFF.

This clonotype was observed a few times. This chain joins TRBV6-1 and TRBJ2-2; D possibly matches TRBD1 or TRBD2 (5 bases each). This CDR3 spans 18 amino acids. V shed 8 bases and J shed 0 bases, with 22 bases lying between them. CDR1 is MNHNS and CDR2 is SASEGT in the germline V gene. CDR3 in amino acids: CASSPPLLGTSNTGELFF. The CDR3 DNA follows: TGTGCCAGCTCTCCCCCTCTTTTAGGGACGTCGAACACCGGGGAGCTGTTTTTT.

This clonotype occurred a few times. The CDR3 loop is CASSPRQGAGNEKLFF. CDR3 DNA: TGTGCCAGCAGCCCGAGACAGGGGGCGGGTAATGAAAAACTGTTTTTT. The chain carries TRBV12-3 or TRBV12-4 and TRBJ1-4, with 10 bases that match TRBD1. The CDR3 totals 16 residues. Unmatched junction bases numbered 8, after V lost 6 bases and J lost 4 bases.

The rearrangement links TRBV24-1 to TRBJ1-5; D call uncertain. The V and J ends lost 5 bases and 4 bases respectively, with 17 bases between them. CDR1 is KGHDR and CDR2 is SFDVKD in the germline V gene. The CDR3 has 16 amino acids. The CDR3 loop reads CATSGLQSVDNQPQHF. In DNA form, the CDR3 reads TGTGCCACCAGTGGACTGCAGTCGGTCGATAATCAGCCCCAGCATTTT.

This chain uses TRBV20-1 with TRBJ2-4; the D call may be TRBD1 or TRBD2 (6 bases each). Judging by the DNA end, TRBJ2-7 fits better; the J call may be wrong. The CDR3 totals 14 residues. CDR1 and CDR2 from the germline V gene are DFQATT and SNEGSKA (reference sequence). CDR3 sequence reads: CSAPDGGSTYEQYF. CDR3 DNA sequence: TGCAGTGCTCCTGACGGGGGCTCTACCTACGAGCAGTACTTC.

The chain is built from TRBV27 and TRBJ1-4; the D is unclear. Germline CDR1 MNHEY, CDR2 SMNVEV (reference sequence). V was trimmed by 4 bases and J by 1 base, leaving 16 bases between them. CDR3 size: 17 residues. The CDR3 nucleotides read TGTGCCAGCAGTTCTCGTATAGATTGGGAAACTAATGAAAAACTGTTTTTT. It encodes CASSSRIDWETNEKLFF.

The chain combines TRBV6-1 with TRBJ2-5; 11 bases line up with TRBD2. The CDR3 runs 16 residues. V lost 8 bases to trimming and J lost 0 bases; unmatched junction nucleotides: 8. Germline loops: CDR1 MNHNS, CDR2 SASEGT. CDR3 coding DNA: TGTGCCAGCTCAACCTTAGCGGGGGGGTACCAAGAGACCCAGTACTTC. This gives the protein CASSTLAGGYQETQYF.

The table lists this clonotype with a few counts. The chain joins TRBV6-1 to TRBJ2-2, with 7 bases fitting TRBD1. CDR3 size: 15 residues. V lost 3 bases and J lost 6; bases outside the gene matches: 7. Germline V gives CDR1 MNHNS, CDR2 SASEGT. The CDR3 region has the DNA TGTGCCAGCAGTGACCCCGGACAGGTCCCCGGGGAGCTGTTTTTT. It specifies CASSDPGQVPGELFF.

This clonotype has only a few counts. The V call is TRBV7-2, the J call TRBJ2-7, with D possibly called TRBD1 or TRBD2 (5 bases each). The CDR3 length is 14 residues. V lost 5 bases and J 3 bases, leaving 14 bases between the germline ends. CDR1 is SGHTA, CDR2 FQGNSA, per germline. CDR3 DNA: TGTGCCAGCAGCCGGGACGGCAATTACTACGAGCAGTACTTC. It translates to CASSRDGNYYEQYF.

Ten or more counts support this clonotype. The chain has TRBV6-5 and TRBJ2-7; possibly TRBD1 for D (6 bases). Germline V gene data show CDR1 as MNHEY and CDR2 as SVGAGI. The CDR3 extends over 14 amino acids. Trimming took 5 bases from V and 1 from J, leaving 12 bases between them. CDR3 residues: CASSPDSSSYEQYF. CDR3 sequence (DNA): TGTGCCAGCAGTCCGGACAGTTCTTCCTACGAGCAGTACTTC.

The sample holds a few counts of this clonotype. This chain links TRBV28 with TRBJ2-5; D is perhaps TRBD1 or TRBD2 (5 bases each). Germline V CDR1 and CDR2: MDHEN, SYDVKM. The V end was cut by 8 bases, the J end by 6 bases, with 19 bases between. This CDR3 contains 14 residues. CDR3 nucleotides: TGTGCCAGCTCCCGGGCAGGGACCACAAAGACCCAGTACTTC. Translating it yields CASSRAGTTKTQYF.

This clonotype was recorded only once. This chain's CDR3 is CASSQDGDRDPLRTQYF. The CDR3 region has the DNA TGTGCCAGCAGCCAAGATGGGGACAGGGATCCTTTGCGGACCCAGTACTTC. J is TRBJ2-5 and V is TRBV14, with TRBD1 matching over 9 bases. The trim removed 0 bases at V and 7 bases at J, leaving 12 bases unmatched. Looked up from germline, CDR1 is SGHDN and CDR2 is FVKESK. The length of the CDR3 is 17 residues.

The V gene is TRBV14, the J gene TRBJ2-1; D ambiguous. This CDR3 has 16 residues. The germline V and J ends were trimmed by 1 base and 2 bases, with 12 bases remaining between them. CDR1 is SGHDN, CDR2 FVKESK, per germline. The CDR3 sequence: CASSQVAGNPYNEQFF. In DNA form, the CDR3 reads TGTGCCAGCAGCCAAGTTGCTGGGAACCCCTACAATGAGCAGTTCTTC.